Presented here are 30 T cell receptor beta chains from one specimen sequenced in a study of T-cell reconstitution after alpha-beta-depleted transplantation in children. Molecular barcoding with unique molecular identifiers was used for the TCRbeta library. TCRdb reprocessed the PCR reads via MiXCR and lists one record per CDR3 protein. The table records more than 150,000 distinct CDR3 sequences, 14% to 15% of them present only once. This material consisted of PBMCs from the stem cell graft donor, taken from the stem cell graft. Receptors originate from a human donor who donated a stem cell graft to a child with acute lymphoblastic leukemia.

This sequence joins TRBV2 and TRBJ1-2; the D is unclear. The CDR3 runs to 13 residues. Germline CDR1 SNHLY, CDR2 FYNNEI. Trimming took 7 bases from V and 6 from J, leaving 15 bases between them. DNA of the CDR3: TGTGCCAGCATTACGACACCCGGGGATGGCTACACCTTC. This sequence encodes CASITTPGDGYTF.

Ten or more counts support this clonotype. This sequence joins TRBV5-1 and TRBJ2-3, with a possible D match to TRBD1 (6 bases). Germline CDR1 and CDR2: SGHRS and YFSETQ. This CDR3 contains 15 residues. V lost 8 bases and J 2 bases, leaving 18 bases between the germline ends. The CDR3 nucleotides are TGCGCCAGTACCCCGGGACAACCCAACACAGATACGCAGTATTTT. Protein product: CASTPGQPNTDTQYF. Based on the CDR3 plus reference TRBV5-1 and TRBJ2-3, the full variable domain is KAGVTQTPRYLIKTRGQQVTLSCSPISGHRSVSWYQQTPGQGLQFLFEYFSETQRNKGNFPGRFSGRQFSNSRSEMNVSTLELGDSALYLCASTPGQPNTDTQYFGPGTRLTVL.

In its sample, this clonotype was seen many times. The CDR3 here is CASSLDWKNEQFF. The DNA of the CDR3 is TGTGCCAGCAGTCTCGACTGGAAGAATGAGCAGTTCTTC. The chain recombines TRBV12-3 or TRBV12-4 with TRBJ2-1; the D is unclear. V dropped 5 bases and J dropped 7 bases, with 12 bases sitting between them. The CDR3 has 13 residues.

The J gene is TRBJ2-1, the V gene TRBV11-3, with 9 bases identical to TRBD2. Trimming took 6 bases from V and 5 from J; bases not matched to a gene: 8. The CDR3 is made up of 15 amino acids. The germline V gene encodes CDR1 SGHNT and CDR2 YENEEA. The CDR3 DNA follows: TGTGCCAGCAGGTCTTTGGCTAGCGGGGACAATGAGCAGTTCTTC. Amino acid sequence: CASRSLASGDNEQFF.

This chain uses TRBV7-6 with TRBJ2-3; 8 positions match TRBD2. Per the germline V gene, CDR1 is SGHVS and CDR2 is FNYEAQ. The CDR3 is 15 residues long. J gave up 7 bases and V 5 bases, and 11 bases lay outside the gene matches. The CDR3: CASSPGGAGAYTQYF. CDR3 sequence (DNA): TGTGCCAGCAGCCCCGGGGGAGCGGGAGCATATACGCAGTATTTT.

This clonotype was seen at least ten times. The chain is built from TRBV11-2 and TRBJ2-4; D call uncertain. V lost 5 bases, J lost 3 bases, and 14 bases lay in between. The V gene's germline CDR1 is SGHAT and CDR2 FQNNGV. This CDR3 region has 15 residues. CDR3: CASSAEIRGKNIQYF. The CDR3 coding sequence is TGTGCCAGCAGCGCAGAGATACGAGGCAAAAACATTCAGTACTTC.

This clonotype showed up many times. This chain links TRBV7-9 with TRBJ1-1; a weak D match, TRBD1 (5 bases). CDR3 length: 12 amino acids. V lost 6 bases and J 10 bases, leaving 15 bases between the germline ends. CDR1 is SEHNR, CDR2 FQNEAQ, per germline (reference sequence). For the CDR3, the DNA is TGTGCCAGCAGTACCAAGGGGAGGGGAGCTTTCTTT. This sequence encodes CASSTKGRGAFF.

There are many counts of this clonotype. This chain joins TRBV18 and TRBJ2-5, with D perhaps matching TRBD1 (6 bases). V lost 6 bases and J 6 bases, leaving 14 bases between the germline ends. The germline V gene has CDR1 KGHSH and CDR2 LQKENI. The CDR3 length is 13 residues. CDR3 sequence (DNA): TGTGCCAGCTCCACCGACAGGAGGAAGACCCAGTACTTC. Its translation is CASSTDRRKTQYF.

This clonotype occurred many times. This rearrangement joins TRBV7-8 to TRBJ2-6; D is ambiguous. The CDR3 totals 18 residues. Germline CDR1 reads SGHVS; CDR2 reads FQNEAQ. With 1 base removed from V and 0 bases from J, the gap between germline ends came to 13 bases. CDR3 in amino acids: CASSLVGLDFSGANVLTF. In DNA form, the CDR3 reads TGTGCCAGCAGCTTAGTGGGGTTAGACTTCTCTGGGGCCAACGTCCTGACTTTC.

This clonotype was seen ten or more times. CDR3 protein: CSARGGQGETQYF. DNA of the CDR3: TGCAGTGCTAGAGGGGGGCAGGGGGAGACCCAGTACTTC. The J gene is TRBJ2-5, the V gene TRBV20-1, with D maybe TRBD1 (6 bases). CDR1 is DFQATT and CDR2 is SNEGSKA in the germline V gene (reference sequence). Trimming shortened V by 1 base and J by 5 bases, and 11 bases separated the two germline ends. The CDR3 sequence is 13 residues long.

This clonotype appeared many times. V is TRBV20-1 and J is TRBJ2-3; 8 nucleotides match TRBD2. The germline gives CDR1 DFQATT, CDR2 SNEGSKA (reference sequence). The V segment lost 0 bases and the J segment 3 bases; nucleotides outside the gene matches: 5. CDR3 length equals 15 residues. DNA for the CDR3: TGCAGTGCTAGAGACTCCGGGAGGGTGACAGATACGCAGTATTTT. Its translation: CSARDSGRVTDTQYF.

This clonotype came up a few times. CDR3 DNA: TGTGCCAGCAGCGACAAAAACCTAGCGGGAGCTCTTGGGAATGAGCAGTTCTTC. Translation: CASSDKNLAGALGNEQFF. The chain carries TRBV3-1 and TRBJ2-1, with 10 bases lining up with TRBD2. This CDR3 spans 18 amino acids. J gave up 7 bases and V 5 bases, and 17 bases lay outside the gene matches. Germline V gene lookup returns CDR1 LGHDT and CDR2 YNNKEL (reference sequence).

The chain combines TRBV12-3 or TRBV12-4 with TRBJ2-2; 11 nucleotides line up with TRBD2. The junction had 8 bases not matched to a gene; V was cut back by 3 bases and J by 5 bases. The CDR3 runs to 17 residues. As DNA, the CDR3 is TGTGCCAGCAGTTTGTCTGGCCTAGCGGGAGGAACCGGGGAGCTGTTTTTT. It translates to CASSLSGLAGGTGELFF.

This clonotype appeared a few times. This chain links TRBV20-1 with TRBJ2-5, with 7 bases identical to TRBD2. The CDR3 extends over 16 amino acids. Losses at the gene ends were 0 bases for V and 4 bases for J; bases not matched to a gene: 11. CDR1 and CDR2 from the germline V gene are DFQATT and SNEGSKA (reference sequence). This CDR3 reads CSAREAGSSGRETQYF. The CDR3 DNA reads TGCAGTGCTAGAGAAGCGGGGAGCTCCGGGCGAGAGACCCAGTACTTC.

The table lists this clonotype with many counts. The V and J genes are TRBV12-3 or TRBV12-4 and TRBJ2-2; no firm D call. V was trimmed by 2 bases and J by 11 bases, leaving 9 bases between them. This CDR3 contains 12 residues. CDR3 nucleotides: TGTGCCAGCAGTTTACCCTACAGAGAGCTGTTTTTT. This gives the protein CASSLPYRELFF.

This clonotype was observed at least ten times. The chain employs TRBV5-6 and TRBJ2-1; 14 positions agree with TRBD2. Trimming took 4 bases from V and 15 from J; bases not matched to a gene: 18. Looked up from germline, CDR1 is SGHDT and CDR2 is YYEEEE. The CDR3 length is 17 residues. For the CDR3, the DNA is TGTGCCAGCAGCGCCCTCCTGACTAGCGGGAGGGCCCACGGTGGGTTCTTC. It encodes CASSALLTSGRAHGGFF.

This chain links TRBV13 with TRBJ1-2; D remains ambiguous. Trimming shortened V by 2 bases and J by 8 bases, and 6 bases separated the two germline ends. The CDR3 loop spans 11 amino acids. CDR1 and CDR2 from the germline V gene are PRHDT and FYEKMQ (reference sequence). CDR3 in amino acids: CASSLRNGYTF. CDR3 coding DNA: TGTGCCAGCAGCTTAAGGAACGGCTACACCTTC. Supplemented by reference TRBV13 and TRBJ1-2, the full variable domain reads AAGVIQSPRHLIKEKRETATLKCYPIPRHDTVYWYQQGPGQDPQFLISFYEKMQSDKGSIPDRFSAQQFSDYHSELNMSSLELGDSALYFCASSLRNGYTFGSGTRLTVV.

This clonotype has ten or more counts. V is TRBV2 and J is TRBJ2-1; 8 bases are shared with TRBD1. Looked up from germline, CDR1 is SNHLY and CDR2 is FYNNEI. The trim removed 4 bases at V and 3 bases at J, leaving 8 bases unmatched. This CDR3 has 16 amino acids. This CDR3 reads CASSAPMGQVYNEQFF. For the CDR3, the DNA is TGTGCCAGCAGTGCCCCAATGGGACAGGTCTACAATGAGCAGTTCTTC.

The V call is TRBV7-9, the J call TRBJ2-7; 8 bases fit TRBD2. V dropped 2 bases and J dropped 2; count of bases not matched to a gene: 5. Per germline, CDR1 SEHNR and CDR2 FQNEAQ (reference sequence). CDR3 length equals 15 residues. The chain's CDR3 is CASSLKAGATYEQYF. As DNA, the CDR3 is TGTGCCAGCAGCTTAAAAGCGGGAGCTACCTACGAGCAGTACTTC.

Ten or more counts support this clonotype. This chain links TRBV4-2 with TRBJ2-5; possibly TRBD2 for D (7 bases). The CDR3 covers 16 residues. The V end lost 0 bases, the J end lost 5 bases, and 16 bases lay between the germline ends. Germline-derived CDR1 and CDR2 are LGHNA and YNFKEQ. CDR3 DNA: TGTGCCAGCAGCCAAGACCAGGGAGGGGGTGGTGAGACCCAGTACTTC. Amino acids: CASSQDQGGGGETQYF.

This clonotype was seen many times. The J gene is TRBJ2-1, the V gene TRBV20-1; 10 nucleotides align to TRBD1. CDR1 is DFQATT and CDR2 is SNEGSKA in the germline V gene (reference sequence). V dropped 6 bases and J dropped 8; count of bases not matched to a gene: 13. The CDR3 has 15 residues. The chain's CDR3 is CSASPPGQGSDEQFF. CDR3 coding DNA: TGCAGTGCATCACCGCCGGGACAGGGGAGCGATGAGCAGTTCTTC.

This clonotype showed up many times. The gene calls are TRBV5-1 and TRBJ2-1; tentatively, D is TRBD1 (6 bases). The CDR3 runs to 15 residues. Trimming stripped 6 bases from V and 8 bases from J, with 21 bases between. CDR1 and CDR2 from the germline V gene are SGHRS and YFSETQ. CDR3 sequence reads: CASKPQGGVADEQFF. CDR3 nucleotides: TGCGCCAGCAAACCACAGGGCGGAGTGGCCGATGAGCAGTTCTTC.

This clonotype was counted many times. The chain has TRBV6-5 and TRBJ2-2; no reliable D call. With 2 bases removed from V and 0 bases from J, the gap between germline ends came to 4 bases. CDR3 length: 14 amino acids. Germline values: CDR1 MNHEY, CDR2 SVGAGI. The CDR3 nucleotides read TGTGCCAGCAGTTACGCCGCGAACACCGGGGAGCTGTTTTTT. The encoded protein is CASSYAANTGELFF.

This clonotype was observed at least ten times. The rearrangement links TRBV10-2 to TRBJ1-2; 7 positions agree with TRBD1. The CDR3 runs 14 residues. J gave up 4 bases and V 3 bases, and 5 bases lay outside the gene matches. Germline assignment: CDR1 WSHSY and CDR2 SAAADI. CDR3 residues: CASSENRGGYGYTF. Here the CDR3 DNA reads TGCGCCAGCAGTGAAAACAGGGGAGGCTATGGCTACACCTTC.

This clonotype has ten or more counts. V and J are TRBV12-3 or TRBV12-4 and TRBJ2-3; no clear D. Deletions cut 1 base from V and 4 bases from J, with 3 bases between. This CDR3 region has 12 residues. CDR3 region: CASSLESDTQYF. The DNA for the CDR3 is TGTGCCAGCAGTTTAGAGTCAGATACGCAGTATTTT.

This clonotype appeared a few times. The chain uses TRBV7-9 and TRBJ2-5, with 7 nucleotides matching TRBD1. CDR1 is SEHNR and CDR2 is FQNEAQ in the germline V gene (reference sequence). J was trimmed by 5 bases and V by 5 bases; bases with no gene match: 8. This CDR3 has 14 amino acids. Here the CDR3 reads CASSDRGREETQYF. The CDR3 DNA sequence: TGTGCCAGCAGCGATAGGGGGCGCGAGGAGACCCAGTACTTC.

This clonotype showed up many times. The chain carries TRBV3-1 and TRBJ2-5; TRBD2 aligns across 11 bases. V shed 1 base and J 2 bases; nucleotides not matched to a gene: 3. Per the germline V gene, CDR1 is LGHDT and CDR2 is YNNKEL (reference sequence). CDR3 length: 16 residues. The CDR3 protein is CASSQAGTSGQETQYF. The CDR3 DNA sequence: TGTGCCAGCAGCCAAGCCGGGACTAGCGGTCAAGAGACCCAGTACTTC.

The rearrangement links TRBV5-8 to TRBJ2-3, with 7 bases identical to TRBD1. V shed 4 bases, J shed 4 bases, and the junction held 12 bases outside the gene matches. The germline gives CDR1 SGHTS, CDR2 YDEGEE. This CDR3 has 16 amino acids. The CDR3 sequence is CASSRGSLGTADTQYF. The CDR3, as DNA: TGTGCCAGCAGCCGGGGATCTTTAGGGACAGCAGATACGCAGTATTTT.

This clonotype was detected a few times. A read error may produce the germline difference seen at one junction end. This sequence joins TRBV7-7 and TRBJ2-5; no definite D call. The CDR3 is 15 amino acids. Looked up from germline, CDR1 is SSHAT and CDR2 is FNYEAQ (reference sequence). CDR3 residues: CASSVREVGIETQYF. The DNA of the CDR3 is TGTGCTAGCAGCGTTAGGGAAGTGGGTATAGAGACCCAGTACTTC.

This clonotype was counted many times. This sequence joins TRBV7-8 and TRBJ2-7; D not certain. CDR1 is SGHVS and CDR2 is FQNEAQ in the germline V gene. The CDR3 totals 13 residues. Trimming stripped 5 bases from V and 6 bases from J, with 14 bases between. This CDR3 is CASSRSKPGEQYF. The CDR3 region has the DNA TGTGCCAGCAGCCGAAGTAAGCCGGGCGAGCAGTACTTC.